The clone carrying this T cell receptor (beta chain) was seen a handful of times. Antigen unknown. Looked up from germline, CDR1 is DFQATT and CDR2 is SNEGSKA (reference sequence). Germline trimming cut 4 bases from V and 5 bases from J; bases unmatched to any gene: 11. The CDR3 sequence is 15 residues long. A single record per CDR3 protein comes from TCRdb applying MiXCR to the 5' RACE reads. The data contain some 330,000 distinct CDR3 sequences, under 25% of them singletons. The data derive from a study of T-cell memory formation after mild COVID-19. On the study more broadly: In these data, TCR clusters were largely donor specific.

Whole-study findings and limits: CD4+ contracting clones were found mainly in CM and EM, and CD8+ ones in EMRA. That cross-reactive memory joined was suggested by some responding clones appearing in pre-infection memory. Later expanders leaned CD4+, whereas clones that contracted between day 15 and 85 were balanced CD4/CD8.

Input material: PBMCs or a T cell subset sorted from them (not recorded which). This clonotype was obtained from an adult woman who had mild COVID-19 (a few samples of this study predate the infection). Cell type and time point are not known. The chain carries TRBV20-1 and TRBJ2-7; 10 bases are shared with TRBD2. CDR3 nucleotide sequence: TGCAGTGCTACCCGAGGTAGCGGGAGGAGTCACGAGCAGTACTTC. It codes for CSATRGSGRSHEQYF.